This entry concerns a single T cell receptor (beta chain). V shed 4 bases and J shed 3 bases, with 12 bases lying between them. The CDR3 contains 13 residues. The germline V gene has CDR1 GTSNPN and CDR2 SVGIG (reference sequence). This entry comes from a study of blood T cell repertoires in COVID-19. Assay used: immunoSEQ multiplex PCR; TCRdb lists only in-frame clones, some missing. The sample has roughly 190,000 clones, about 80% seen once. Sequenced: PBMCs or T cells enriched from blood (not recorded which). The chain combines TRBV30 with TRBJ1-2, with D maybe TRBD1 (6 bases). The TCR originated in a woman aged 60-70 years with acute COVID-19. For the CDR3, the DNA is TGTGCCTGGACCCGGGACACCTACTATGGCTACACCTTC. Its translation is CAWTRDTYYGYTF.